This entry describes one TCR beta chain. The sample belongs to a study of blood T cell repertoires in COVID-19. Study-wide background: Both acute and convalescent COVID-19 samples were obtained from the United States, Italy and Spain. T cells, B-cell-depleted T cells, or PBMCs supplied cDNA or gDNA.

Germline loops: CDR1 MDHEN, CDR2 SYDVKM. The V gene end was trimmed by 2 bases and the J gene end by 7 bases; junction bases not matched to a gene: 10. CDR3 length equals 16 residues. The repertoire was sequenced with immunoSEQ multiplex PCR; TCRdb's copy has only in-frame clones and lacks some. The table has over 200,000 clones, around 87% seen once. The TCR was taken from a woman younger than 45 who had recovered from COVID-19. The sample taken for sequencing was peripheral blood. The chain is built from TRBV28 and TRBJ1-4, with TRBD1 matching over 7 bases. For the CDR3, the DNA is TGTGCCAGCAGTTTAGGATGGGACAGAGGGGGTGAAAAACTGTTTTTT. The encoded protein is CASSLGWDRGGEKLFF.